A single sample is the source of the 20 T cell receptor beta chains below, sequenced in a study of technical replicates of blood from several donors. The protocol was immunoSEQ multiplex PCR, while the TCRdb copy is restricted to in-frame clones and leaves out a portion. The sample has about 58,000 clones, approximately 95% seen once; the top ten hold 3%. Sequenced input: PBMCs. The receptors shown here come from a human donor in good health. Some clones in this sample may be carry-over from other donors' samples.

For the CDR3, the DNA is TGTGCCAGCAGCTTAATGAGGGCTGGGGCCAACGTCCTGACTTTC. Encoded protein: CASSLMRAGANVLTF. The gene calls are TRBV7-2 and TRBJ2-6, with D perhaps TRBD2 (5 bases). CDR1 and CDR2 (germline): SGHTA, FQGNSA. The CDR3 has 15 residues. The germline V and J ends were trimmed by 2 bases and 2 bases, with 7 bases remaining between them.

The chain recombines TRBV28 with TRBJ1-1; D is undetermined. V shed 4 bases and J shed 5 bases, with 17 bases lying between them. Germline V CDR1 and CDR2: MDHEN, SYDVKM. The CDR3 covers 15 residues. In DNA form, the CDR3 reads TGTGCCAGCAGTTCCCCGGGGAGACTCCCAACTGAAGCTTTCTTT. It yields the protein CASSSPGRLPTEAFF.

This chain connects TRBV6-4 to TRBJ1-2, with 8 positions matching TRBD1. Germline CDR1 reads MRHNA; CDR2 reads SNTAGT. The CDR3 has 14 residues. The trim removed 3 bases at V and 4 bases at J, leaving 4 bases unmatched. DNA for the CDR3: TGTGCCAGCAGTGAACCAGGGGGCCTCTATGGCTACACCTTC. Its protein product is CASSEPGGLYGYTF.

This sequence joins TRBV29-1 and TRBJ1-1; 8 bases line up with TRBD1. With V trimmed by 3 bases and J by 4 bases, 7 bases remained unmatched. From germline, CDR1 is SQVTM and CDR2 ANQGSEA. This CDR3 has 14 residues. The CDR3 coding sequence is TGCAGCGTTGACAGGGGGCTCGGGGGCACTGAAGCTTTCTTT. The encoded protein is CSVDRGLGGTEAFF.

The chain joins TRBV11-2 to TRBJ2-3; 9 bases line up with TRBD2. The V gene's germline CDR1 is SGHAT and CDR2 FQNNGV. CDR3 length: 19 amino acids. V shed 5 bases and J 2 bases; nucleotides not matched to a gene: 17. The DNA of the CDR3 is TGTGCCAGCAGCCCGCAATGGGGCGGGACTAGCTCCTACACAGATACGCAGTATTTT. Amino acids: CASSPQWGGTSSYTDTQYF.

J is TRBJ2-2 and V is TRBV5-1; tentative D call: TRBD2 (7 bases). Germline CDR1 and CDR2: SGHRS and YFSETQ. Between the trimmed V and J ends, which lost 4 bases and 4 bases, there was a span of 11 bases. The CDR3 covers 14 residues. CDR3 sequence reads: CASSGGGPTGELFF. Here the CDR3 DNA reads TGCGCCAGCAGCGGGGGGGGGCCCACCGGGGAGCTGTTTTTT.

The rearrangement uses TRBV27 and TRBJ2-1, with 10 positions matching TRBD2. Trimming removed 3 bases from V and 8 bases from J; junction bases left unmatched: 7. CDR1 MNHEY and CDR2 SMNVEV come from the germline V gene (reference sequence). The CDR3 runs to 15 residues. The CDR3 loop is CASSFLAGVGDEQFF. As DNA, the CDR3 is TGTGCCAGCAGTTTCCTAGCGGGAGTCGGCGATGAGCAGTTCTTC.

The CDR3: CASSPGWTNEKLFF. The CDR3 DNA is TGTGCCAGCAGCCCAGGGTGGACTAATGAAAAACTGTTTTTT. The rearrangement links TRBV6-5 to TRBJ1-4; D might be TRBD1 (5 bases). CDR1 and CDR2 from the germline V gene are MNHEY and SVGAGI. V was clipped by 6 bases and J by 2 bases, with 10 bases between them. The CDR3 runs 14 residues.

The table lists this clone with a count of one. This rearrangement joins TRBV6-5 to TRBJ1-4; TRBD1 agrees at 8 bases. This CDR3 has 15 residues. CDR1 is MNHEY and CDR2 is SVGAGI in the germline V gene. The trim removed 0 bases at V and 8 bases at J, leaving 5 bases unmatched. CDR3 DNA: TGTGCCAGCAGTTACTCCGGACAGGGCAGAGAAAAACTGTTTTTT. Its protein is CASSYSGQGREKLFF.

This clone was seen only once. DNA for the CDR3: TGCGCCAGCAGCCAAAAGGACAGCTACCAAGAGACCCAGTACTTC. This translates into CASSQKDSYQETQYF. The chain employs TRBV4-3 and TRBJ2-5; possible D gene TRBD1, 6 bases. This CDR3 has 15 residues. CDR1 is LGHNA, CDR2 YSLEER, per germline. Between the trimmed V and J ends, which lost 2 bases and 0 bases, there was a span of 10 bases.

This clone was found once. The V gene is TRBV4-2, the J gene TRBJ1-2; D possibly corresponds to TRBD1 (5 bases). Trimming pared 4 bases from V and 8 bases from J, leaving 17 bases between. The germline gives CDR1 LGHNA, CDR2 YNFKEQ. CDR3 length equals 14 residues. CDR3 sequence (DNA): TGTGCCAGCAGCCGGGCGAAGACAGTTCAAGGCTACACCTTC. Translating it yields CASSRAKTVQGYTF.

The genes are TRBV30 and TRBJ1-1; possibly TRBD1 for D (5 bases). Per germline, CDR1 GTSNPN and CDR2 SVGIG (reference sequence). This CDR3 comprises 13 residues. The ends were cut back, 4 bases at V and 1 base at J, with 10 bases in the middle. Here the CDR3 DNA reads TGTGCCTGGACCCAAGGGGAGAACACTGAAGCTTTCTTT. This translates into CAWTQGENTEAFF.

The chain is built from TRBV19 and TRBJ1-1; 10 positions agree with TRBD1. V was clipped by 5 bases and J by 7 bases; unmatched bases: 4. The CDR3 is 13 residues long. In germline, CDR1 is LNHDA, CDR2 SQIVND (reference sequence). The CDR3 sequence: CASSPGTGVEAFF. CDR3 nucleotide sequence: TGTGCCAGTAGTCCAGGGACAGGGGTTGAAGCTTTCTTT.

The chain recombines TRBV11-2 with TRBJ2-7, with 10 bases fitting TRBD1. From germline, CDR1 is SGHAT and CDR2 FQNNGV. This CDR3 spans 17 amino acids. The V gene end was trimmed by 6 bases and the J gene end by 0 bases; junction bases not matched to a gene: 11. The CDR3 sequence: CASRQGTGARSSYEQYF. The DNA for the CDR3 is TGTGCCAGCAGGCAAGGGACAGGGGCCCGGAGCTCCTACGAGCAGTACTTC.

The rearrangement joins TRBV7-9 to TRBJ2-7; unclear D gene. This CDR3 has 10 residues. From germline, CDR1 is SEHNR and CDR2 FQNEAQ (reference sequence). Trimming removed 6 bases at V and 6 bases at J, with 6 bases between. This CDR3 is CASSMSEQYF. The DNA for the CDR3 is TGTGCCAGCAGTATGAGCGAGCAGTACTTC.

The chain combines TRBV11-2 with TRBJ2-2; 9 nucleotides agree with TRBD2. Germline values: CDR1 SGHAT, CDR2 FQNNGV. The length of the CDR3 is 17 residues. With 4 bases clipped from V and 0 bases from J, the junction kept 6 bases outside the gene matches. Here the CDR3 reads CASSSSSGATNTGELFF. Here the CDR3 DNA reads TGTGCCAGCAGCTCCTCTAGCGGGGCGACGAACACCGGGGAGCTGTTTTTT.

As DNA, the CDR3 is TGCGCCAGCAGCCACCTGGACAGGGGCAATGAGCAGTTCTTC. The encoded protein is CASSHLDRGNEQFF. This chain connects TRBV4-3 to TRBJ2-1, with TRBD1 identical over 9 bases. The CDR3 has 14 residues. V shed 3 bases, J shed 6 bases, and the junction held 3 bases outside the gene matches. Germline CDR1 LGHNA, CDR2 YSLEER.

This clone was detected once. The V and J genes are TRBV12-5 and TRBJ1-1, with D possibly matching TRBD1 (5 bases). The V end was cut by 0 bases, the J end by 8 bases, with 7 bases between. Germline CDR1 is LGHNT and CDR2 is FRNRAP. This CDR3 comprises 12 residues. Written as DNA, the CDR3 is TGTGCTAGTGGTTTGGTACAGGCAGAAGCTTTCTTT. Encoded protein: CASGLVQAEAFF.

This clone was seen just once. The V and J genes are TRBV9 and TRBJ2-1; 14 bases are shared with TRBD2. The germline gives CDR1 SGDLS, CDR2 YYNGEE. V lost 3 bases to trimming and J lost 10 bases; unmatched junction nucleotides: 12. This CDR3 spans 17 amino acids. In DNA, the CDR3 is TGTGCCAGCAGCGAAGGATATGGACTAGCGGGAGGTGGCGAGCAGTTCTTC. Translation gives CASSEGYGLAGGGEQFF.

The CDR3 sequence: CASSIGGNEQFF. CDR3 bases: TGTGCCAGTAGTATTGGCGGCAATGAGCAGTTCTTC. This chain links TRBV19 with TRBJ2-1, with D unresolved. V shed 3 bases and J shed 6 bases, with 6 bases lying between them. This CDR3 has 12 residues. The germline V gene encodes CDR1 LNHDA and CDR2 SQIVND (reference sequence). Combining the CDR3 with reference TRBV19 and TRBJ2-1 gives the whole variable domain DGGITQSPKYLFRKEGQNVTLSCEQNLNHDAMYWYRQDPGQGLRLIYYSQIVNDFQKGDIAEGYSVSREKKESFPLTVTSAQKNPTAFYLCASSIGGNEQFFGPGTRLTVL.